The source of this T cell receptor beta chain is a study of Ad26.COV2.S vaccination and SARS-CoV-2 variants. Points from the study as a whole: Spike-specific TCR breadth was greater in vaccine than placebo recipients. A substantial breadth of spike-specific CD8+ and CD4+ T cell responses after vaccination has been reported.

Trimming took off 1 base at V and 7 bases at J, with 17 bases between the two ends. The germline gives CDR1 SGHRS, CDR2 YFSETQ. The CDR3 has 16 residues. Only in-frame clones appear in the TCRdb table, and some are missing; sequencing was by immunoSEQ multiplex PCR. The table has some 340,000 clones, 70% to 90% seen once; the top ten hold under 2.5%. The treatment is: roughly 20 received Ad26.COV2.S at low or high dose, single or two shots; 5 received placebo; per-sample allocation not given. Sampling was performed 63 days after the first vaccine or placebo injection. As regards this clone: Antigen unknown.

Sequences were derived from peripheral blood, sampled in a trial of Ad26.COV2.S vaccine versus placebo. The TCR sequence derives from a person between 18 and 65 years old who received the Ad26.COV2.S COVID-19 vaccine or a placebo. V gene TRBV5-1 combines with J gene TRBJ1-4; D is possibly TRBD1 (5 bases). CDR3 in DNA: TGCGCCAGCAGCTTGAACCTCGGCCAGGGCGGTGAAAAACTGTTTTTT. The encoded protein is CASSLNLGQGGEKLFF. The variable domain in full, with the rest retrieved from reference TRBV5-1 and TRBJ1-4, is KAGVTQTPRYLIKTRGQQVTLSCSPISGHRSVSWYQQTPGQGLQFLFEYFSETQRNKGNFPGRFSGRQFSNSRSEMNVSTLELGDSALYLCASSLNLGQGGEKLFFGSGTQLSVL.